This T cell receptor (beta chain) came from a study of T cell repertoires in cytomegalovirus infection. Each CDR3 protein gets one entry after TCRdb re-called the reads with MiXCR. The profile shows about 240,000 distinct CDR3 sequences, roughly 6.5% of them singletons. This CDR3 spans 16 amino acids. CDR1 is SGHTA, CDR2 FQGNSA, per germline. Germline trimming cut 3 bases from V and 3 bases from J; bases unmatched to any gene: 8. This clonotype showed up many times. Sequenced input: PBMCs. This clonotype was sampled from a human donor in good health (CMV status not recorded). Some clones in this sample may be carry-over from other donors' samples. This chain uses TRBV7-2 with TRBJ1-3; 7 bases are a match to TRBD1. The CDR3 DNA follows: TGTGCCAGCAGCTTGGACAGGTTGCAATATGGAAACACCATATATTTT. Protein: CASSLDRLQYGNTIYF.